The rows below give T cell receptor beta chains drawn from one sample of a study of shared clonotypes between healthy human individuals. Produced via immunoSEQ multiplex PCR; TCRdb's table is partial and in-frame only. The sample shows 800,000 to 950,000 clones, roughly 96% of them seen only once. Material: naive CD8+ T cells sorted from blood. These TCRs come from a man between 25 and 39 years old in good health. The CDR3 runs from the conserved cysteine through the conserved F or W. The D gene is left open where the match is weak. Size tells how often a clone was seen (once, few, many) or the class of an expanded clone, and some rows leave it out.

D gene	V gene	clone size	J gene	CDR3 protein	CDR3 DNA
TRBD2	TRBV29-1	NA	TRBJ2-3	CSAGVKREFTDTQYF	TGCAGCGCGGGGGTTAAGCGGGAGTTTACAGATACGCAGTATTTT
NA	TRBV7-9	once	TRBJ2-1	CASRRGLAREDEQFF	TGTGCCAGCAGGAGGGGGCTAGCGAGGGAGGATGAGCAGTTCTTC
TRBD2	TRBV6-6	NA	TRBJ2-7	CASNPGGPNEQYF	TGTGCCAGCAATCCGGGAGGGCCCAACGAGCAGTACTTC
NA	TRBV6-1	NA	TRBJ2-1	CASSGTELAYNEQFF	TGTGCCAGCAGTGGGACGGAGCTCGCCTACAATGAGCAGTTCTTC
NA	TRBV7-8	NA	TRBJ1-1	CASSEGVSTEAFF	TGTGCCAGCAGCGAGGGGGTTAGTACTGAAGCTTTCTTT
TRBD1	TRBV27	NA	TRBJ2-7	CASSLGTGEQYF	TGTGCCAGCAGTTTAGGGACAGGGGAGCAGTACTTC
TRBD2	TRBV7-2	NA	TRBJ2-3	CASSFPIAGTSTDTQYF	TGTGCCAGCAGCTTTCCCATAGCGGGAACTAGCACAGATACGCAGTATTTT
TRBD2	TRBV19	NA	TRBJ2-1	CASSLTSGGEQFF	TGTGCCAGTAGTCTGACTAGCGGGGGTGAGCAGTTCTTC
NA	TRBV6-1	once	TRBJ1-5	CASSDIQGLLNQPQHF	TGTGCCAGCAGTGATATACAGGGCCTTCTCAATCAGCCCCAGCATTTT
TRBD2	TRBV2	once	TRBJ2-1	CASKEVAGLTDNEQFF	TGTGCCAGCAAGGAGGTAGCGGGCCTAACCGACAATGAGCAGTTCTTC
NA	TRBV7-8	NA	TRBJ2-7	CASSPALGYEQYF	TGTGCCAGCAGCCCAGCCCTAGGTTACGAGCAGTACTTC
NA	TRBV7-9	NA	TRBJ2-1	CASSLPSISYNEQFF	TGTGCCAGCAGCTTACCTTCAATCTCCTACAATGAGCAGTTCTTC
TRBD2	TRBV5-6	NA	TRBJ2-7	CASSSTTSGPYEQYF	TGTGCCAGCAGCTCCACGACTAGCGGGCCCTACGAGCAGTACTTC
TRBD1	TRBV5-4	NA	TRBJ2-5	CASSSTGGEETQYF	TGTGCCAGCAGCTCCACAGGGGGAGAAGAGACCCAGTACTTC
NA	TRBV7-9	NA	TRBJ2-1	CASSLRLNEQFF	TGTGCCAGCAGTCTCAGGTTAAATGAGCAGTTCTTC
NA	TRBV7-8	NA	TRBJ2-1	CASSQQGNEQFF	TGTGCCAGCAGCCAGCAGGGAAATGAGCAGTTCTTC
NA	TRBV4-1	once	TRBJ2-7	CASSPQLTGEGEQYF	TGCGCCAGCAGCCCCCAGCTTACAGGGGAGGGTGAGCAGTACTTC
NA	TRBV7-6	NA	TRBJ2-2	CASSFTTGRAGELFF	TGTGCCAGCAGCTTTACGACAGGTCGAGCCGGGGAGCTGTTTTTT
TRBD1	TRBV5-1	NA	TRBJ1-3	CASSLGDRGYYSGNTIYF	TGCGCCAGCAGCTTGGGGGACAGGGGTTACTACTCTGGAAACACCATATATTTT
NA	TRBV6-1	NA	TRBJ2-3	CASGGFTQF	TGTGCCAGCGGGGGTTTTACTCAATTT
NA	TRBV6-5	NA	TRBJ2-7	CASSYSAESSYEQYF	TGTGCCAGCAGTTACTCGGCGGAGAGCTCCTACGAGCAGTACTTC
TRBD1	TRBV19	NA	TRBJ2-7	CAIPPGGQETYEQYF	TGTGCCATACCGCCTGGGGGACAGGAGACCTACGAGCAGTACTTC
NA	TRBV7-6	NA	TRBJ2-5	CASSLVSRQETQYF	TGTGCCAGCAGCTTAGTATCGCGTCAAGAGACCCAGTACTTC
NA	TRBV9	NA	TRBJ2-5	CASSALYREKETQYF	TGTGCCAGCAGCGCCCTTTACAGGGAAAAAGAGACCCAGTACTTC
NA	TRBV5-5	NA	TRBJ2-7	CASRGPGTSSYEQYF	TGTGCCAGCAGGGGTCCCGGGACATCCTCCTACGAGCAGTACTTC
NA	TRBV7-3	NA	TRBJ2-7	CASSLGGINEQYF	TGTGCCAGCAGCTTAGGCGGAATTAACGAGCAGTACTTC
TRBD1	TRBV14	NA	TRBJ2-7	CASAGTGYEQYF	TGTGCCAGCGCCGGGACAGGGTACGAGCAGTACTTC
NA	TRBV25-1	once	TRBJ2-1	CASSEGNNEQFF	TGTGCCAGCAGTGAAGGCAACAATGAGCAGTTCTTC
NA	TRBV6-1	NA	TRBJ2-7	CASSEEHYEQYF	TGTGCCAGCAGTGAAGAGCACTACGAGCAGTACTTC
NA	TRBV7-6	once	TRBJ2-7	CASSPPSWGEQYF	TGTGCCAGCAGCCCCCCCAGTTGGGGCGAGCAGTACTTC
NA	TRBV5-1	NA	TRBJ2-7	CASSLDNVGEQYF	TGCGCCAGCAGCTTGGACAACGTCGGCGAGCAGTACTTC
TRBD1	TRBV6-6	NA	TRBJ1-5	CASSLPRDRAQPQHF	TGTGCCAGCAGCCTACCCCGGGACAGGGCTCAGCCCCAGCATTTT